The next 31 T cell receptor beta chains were all read from a single sample in a study of cytomegalovirus exposure and HLA in healthy donors. Primers: 60 Vbeta forward and 13 Jbeta reverse. Libraries were prepared by immunoSEQ multiplex PCR; TCRdb keeps only in-frame clonotypes and omits some of them. This table holds about 67,000 clones. The material sequenced was PBMCs. All receptors derive from a woman in her 30s in good health and CMV-seronegative.

CDR3 region: CASSSSDSSGNTIYF. The DNA for the CDR3 is TGTGCCAGCAGCAGTTCGGACAGCTCTGGAAACACCATATATTTT. The V call is TRBV7-6, the J call TRBJ1-3; weak D call: TRBD1 (6 bases). V was pared by 5 bases and J by 0 bases, with 11 bases between. Germline CDR1 reads SGHVS; CDR2 reads FNYEAQ. The CDR3 extends over 15 amino acids. The full variable domain, with the rest looked up from reference TRBV7-6 and TRBJ1-3, is GAGVSQSPRYKVTKRGQDVALRCDPISGHVSLYWYRQALGQGPEFLTYFNYEAQQDKSGLPNDRFSAERPEGSISTLTIQRTEQRDSAMYRCASSSSDSSGNTIYFGEGSWLTVV.

The J gene is TRBJ1-2, the V gene TRBV5-4, with D unresolved. CDR1 and CDR2 (germline): SGHNT, YYREEE (reference sequence). The V and J ends lost 4 bases and 2 bases respectively, with 12 bases between them. This CDR3 is built from 14 residues. The CDR3 sequence: CASSMFMANYGYTF. The CDR3, as DNA: TGTGCCAGCAGCATGTTCATGGCCAACTATGGCTACACCTTC.

The CDR3 region has the DNA TGTGCCAGCAGTAAGGGGCTGGGGGAGCAGTACTTC. Translating it yields CASSKGLGEQYF. The rearrangement links TRBV28 to TRBJ2-7, with D possibly TRBD1 on 5 matching bases. V gave up 5 bases and J gave up 7 bases, with 12 bases separating them. Looked up from germline, CDR1 is MDHEN and CDR2 is SYDVKM. The CDR3 is 12 amino acids.

The chain links TRBV29-1 to TRBJ1-2; 7 bases agree with TRBD1. This CDR3 is built from 12 residues. Germline V gene sequence: CDR1 SQVTM, CDR2 ANQGSEA. CDR3 region: CTADREAYGYTF. The CDR3, as DNA: TGCACAGCAGACAGGGAGGCCTATGGCTACACCTTC. The whole variable domain, filled in from reference TRBV29-1 and TRBJ1-2, reads SAVISQKPSRDICQRGTSLTIQCQVDSQVTMMFWYRQQPGQSLTLIATANQGSEATYESGFVIDKFPISRPNLTFSTLTVSNMSPEDSSIYLCTADREAYGYTFGSGTRLTVV.

The rearrangement joins TRBV9 to TRBJ1-1; D not certain. The CDR3 spans 15 residues. Trimming removed 5 bases from V and 4 bases from J, with 18 bases in between. From germline, CDR1 is SGDLS and CDR2 YYNGEE. The chain's CDR3 is CASRKGDTGSTEAFF. Written as DNA, the CDR3 is TGTGCCAGCAGAAAAGGCGACACCGGCAGCACTGAAGCTTTCTTT.

The chain joins TRBV4-3 to TRBJ2-7; 12 bases map to TRBD2. CDR1 is LGHNA, CDR2 YSLEER, per germline. J was trimmed by 2 bases and V by 1 base; bases with no gene match: 6. The CDR3 consists of 17 residues. The CDR3 bases are TGCGCCAGCAGCCAAGGGACCCCTAGCGGGGGGGCCTACGAGCAGTACTTC. Translated: CASSQGTPSGGAYEQYF.

V and J are TRBV30 and TRBJ1-5, with D unresolved. The CDR3 runs to 13 residues. Trimming cost V 0 bases and J 7 bases, with 10 bases left between them. Germline V CDR1 and CDR2: GTSNPN, SVGIG (reference sequence). The CDR3 reads CAWSVGGEQPQHF. The CDR3 DNA reads as TGTGCCTGGAGTGTCGGCGGGGAGCAGCCCCAGCATTTT. Using reference TRBV30 and TRBJ1-5 for the parts outside the CDR3, the full variable domain is SQTIHQWPATLVQPVGSPLSLECTVEGTSNPNLYWYRQAAGRGLQLLFYSVGIGQISSEVPQNLSASRPQDRQFILSSKKLLLSDSGFYLCAWSVGGEQPQHFGDGTRLSIL.

This chain uses TRBV4-1 with TRBJ2-1; a weak D match, TRBD1 (6 bases). The V and J ends lost 1 base and 4 bases respectively, with 11 bases between them. This CDR3 contains 15 residues. Germline CDR1 reads MGHRA; CDR2 reads YSYEKL. The CDR3 bases are TGCGCCAGCAGCCAAGCAGGGGCGATGTACAATGAGCAGTTCTTC. It specifies CASSQAGAMYNEQFF.

The rearrangement links TRBV6-6 to TRBJ2-2; no reliable D call. V lost 2 bases to trimming and J lost 2 bases, with 9 bases between them. Germline V gene data show CDR1 as MNHNY and CDR2 as SVGAGI (reference sequence). There are 15 residues in the CDR3. The CDR3 DNA reads TGTGCCAGCAGTTACGGGCTACCCAACACCGGGGAGCTGTTTTTT. Encoded protein: CASSYGLPNTGELFF.

The chain is built from TRBV25-1 and TRBJ2-7; tentative D call: TRBD1 (6 bases). The V end was cut by 6 bases, the J end by 3 bases, with 12 bases between. The CDR3 has 13 residues. Germline CDR1 is MGHDK and CDR2 is SYGVNS. The CDR3 coding sequence is TGTGCCAGCAGCCGGGACACACGCTACGAGCAGTACTTC. It is translated as CASSRDTRYEQYF.

The gene calls are TRBV15 and TRBJ2-2; D is uncertain. V was pared by 0 bases and J by 1 base, with 3 bases between. The germline CDR1 and CDR2 sequences are LNHNV and YYDKDF (reference sequence). The CDR3 consists of 14 residues. Written as DNA, the CDR3 is TGTGCCACCAGCAGAGATAGGAACACCGGGGAGCTGTTTTTT. Its protein product is CATSRDRNTGELFF.

The chain is built from TRBV6-4 and TRBJ1-6; 9 nucleotides match TRBD1. J was trimmed by 7 bases and V by 3 bases; bases with no gene match: 1. The CDR3 is made up of 14 amino acids. Germline CDR1 and CDR2: MRHNA and SNTAGT. The CDR3 bases are TGTGCCAGCAGTGAGGGACAGGGAAATTCACCCCTCCACTTT. Its translation is CASSEGQGNSPLHF.

This rearrangement joins TRBV9 to TRBJ2-4; TRBD2 matches 11 bases. J gave up 10 bases and V 3 bases, and 12 bases lay outside the gene matches. The CDR3 length is 16 residues. From germline, CDR1 is SGDLS and CDR2 YYNGEE. The CDR3 protein is CASSAAIAGGLGIQYF. The CDR3 DNA reads TGTGCCAGCAGCGCAGCTATAGCGGGGGGGCTAGGAATTCAGTACTTC.

The chain links TRBV11-1 to TRBJ2-7; TRBD1 matches 8 bases. Germline V lookup: CDR1 SGHAT, CDR2 FQDESV (reference sequence). Trimming cost V 2 bases and J 4 bases; bases outside gene matches: 7. This CDR3 is built from 15 residues. CDR3 region: CASSLRRGRLYEQYF. The CDR3 bases are TGTGCCAGCAGCTTACGCAGGGGGCGTTTATACGAGCAGTACTTC.

The chain recombines TRBV6-5 with TRBJ2-7, with unresolved D. CDR3 size: 12 residues. The V end was cut by 8 bases, the J end by 0 bases, with 8 bases between. Germline CDR1 and CDR2: MNHEY and SVGAGI. The CDR3 DNA reads TGTGCCAGCCGCGAGCGCTCCTACGAGCAGTACTTC. Protein sequence: CASRERSYEQYF.

The J gene is TRBJ1-2, the V gene TRBV6-5; D perhaps matches TRBD1 (6 bases). Germline CDR1 reads MNHEY; CDR2 reads SVGAGI. The CDR3 extends over 16 amino acids. The V end lost 0 bases, the J end lost 3 bases, and 14 bases lay between the germline ends. CDR3 DNA sequence: TGTGCCAGCAGTTACTCCCAGGGGTCCCCTTACTATGGCTACACCTTC. This sequence encodes CASSYSQGSPYYGYTF.

This sequence joins TRBV4-1 and TRBJ2-3; TRBD1 matches 7 bases. V was pared by 1 base and J by 1 base, with 5 bases of the junction left unmatched. The CDR3 length is 16 residues. In germline, CDR1 is MGHRA, CDR2 YSYEKL. This CDR3 reads CASSQVRQGGTDTQYF. The DNA of the CDR3 is TGCGCCAGCAGCCAAGTCCGACAGGGCGGCACAGATACGCAGTATTTT.

The chain recombines TRBV5-1 with TRBJ2-7; weak D call: TRBD2 (7 bases). Between the trimmed V and J ends, which lost 4 bases and 2 bases, there was a span of 16 bases. The CDR3 has 15 amino acids. The germline gives CDR1 SGHRS, CDR2 YFSETQ. The CDR3 nucleotides read TGCGCCAGCAGCCCGGTCGGCGGGGGCCCCTACGAGCAGTACTTC. This gives the protein CASSPVGGGPYEQYF.

This sequence joins TRBV6-5 and TRBJ1-1; TRBD1 matches 7 bases. The V segment lost 6 bases and the J segment 3 bases; nucleotides outside the gene matches: 4. The CDR3 extends over 13 amino acids. The germline V gene encodes CDR1 MNHEY and CDR2 SVGAGI. CDR3 nucleotides: TGTGCCAGCAGCCGACAGGGAGACACTGAAGCTTTCTTT. Encoded protein: CASSRQGDTEAFF.

The chain combines TRBV6-5 with TRBJ2-1; D unclear. The CDR3 extends over 13 amino acids. V was clipped by 5 bases and J by 0 bases, with 5 bases between them. The germline CDR1 and CDR2 sequences are MNHEY and SVGAGI. Here the CDR3 DNA reads TGTGCCAGCAGTAAGCTCTCCTACAATGAGCAGTTCTTC. Translated: CASSKLSYNEQFF.

The V gene is TRBV11-1, the J gene TRBJ1-5; TRBD1 is a possible D gene (5 bases). The CDR3 contains 13 residues. Germline V gene lookup returns CDR1 SGHAT and CDR2 FQDESV (reference sequence). V was cut by 5 bases and J by 4 bases, with 9 bases left in between. Here the CDR3 reads CASSPDRNQPQHF. The DNA for the CDR3 is TGTGCCAGCAGCCCAGACAGAAATCAGCCCCAGCATTTT. The entire variable domain, with the rest obtained from reference TRBV11-1 and TRBJ1-5, is as follows: EAEVAQSPRYKITEKSQAVAFWCDPISGHATLYWYRQILGQGPELLVQFQDESVVDDSQLPKDRFSAERLKGVDSTLKIQPAELGDSAMYLCASSPDRNQPQHFGDGTRLSIL.

This chain uses TRBV9 with TRBJ2-3; 9 bases fit TRBD1. Germline CDR1 reads SGDLS; CDR2 reads YYNGEE. V gave up 4 bases and J gave up 1 base; unmatched junction bases: 13. This CDR3 has 18 residues. CDR3 amino acids: CASSRDRVRRSGTDTQYF. The CDR3 DNA sequence: TGTGCCAGCAGCCGGGACAGGGTCCGTCGTAGCGGCACAGATACGCAGTATTTT.

CDR3 in amino acids: CASSEVTDGISPQHF. Here the CDR3 DNA reads TGCGCCAGCAGTGAGGTGACGGACGGGATCAGCCCCCAGCATTTT. V gene TRBV10-2 combines with J gene TRBJ1-5, with no clear D. CDR1 and CDR2 from the germline V gene are WSHSY and SAAADI. The CDR3 consists of 15 residues. Trimming shortened V by 2 bases and J by 10 bases, and 18 bases separated the two germline ends.

The chain couples TRBV6-6 to TRBJ2-7; the match to TRBD1 covers 10 bases. The germline V gene encodes CDR1 MNHNY and CDR2 SVGAGI (reference sequence). V lost 3 bases to trimming and J lost 0 bases; unmatched junction nucleotides: 5. The length of the CDR3 is 16 residues. CDR3 region: CASSYPGTGASYEQYF. Written as DNA, the CDR3 is TGTGCCAGCAGTTATCCCGGGACAGGGGCCTCCTACGAGCAGTACTTC.

The chain carries TRBV5-1 and TRBJ1-5; no clear D gene. The CDR3 runs to 16 residues. Between the trimmed V and J ends, which lost 0 bases and 0 bases, there was a span of 10 bases. Germline loops: CDR1 SGHRS, CDR2 YFSETQ. In DNA form, the CDR3 reads TGCGCCAGCAGCTTGGGAGATCCTAATAGCAATCAGCCCCAGCATTTT. Translation gives CASSLGDPNSNQPQHF.

The chain recombines TRBV28 with TRBJ2-7; D remains unclear. V was clipped by 7 bases and J by 4 bases, with 11 bases between them. CDR1 MDHEN and CDR2 SYDVKM come from the germline V gene. The CDR3 loop spans 12 amino acids. As DNA, the CDR3 is TGTGCCAGCAATGAGGTTAGGTACGAGCAGTACTTC. Its protein is CASNEVRYEQYF.

The chain couples TRBV28 to TRBJ2-7; 8 nucleotides match TRBD1. Germline CDR1 MDHEN, CDR2 SYDVKM. The trim removed 7 bases at V and 3 bases at J, leaving 11 bases unmatched. This CDR3 region has 15 residues. The CDR3 bases are TGTGCCAGCAAATTTGAAGGGACAGGCAGCTACGAGCAGTACTTC. Translated, it gives CASKFEGTGSYEQYF.

This chain links TRBV19 with TRBJ1-3; D not resolved. The V gene's germline CDR1 is LNHDA and CDR2 SQIVND (reference sequence). V lost 4 bases, J lost 0 bases, and 10 bases lay in between. This CDR3 has 15 amino acids. CDR3 sequence (DNA): TGTGCCAGTAGTACCACAAAAAGCTCTGGAAACACCATATATTTT. It yields the protein CASSTTKSSGNTIYF. Full variable domain (outside the CDR3, taken from reference TRBV19 and TRBJ1-3): DGGITQSPKYLFRKEGQNVTLSCEQNLNHDAMYWYRQDPGQGLRLIYYSQIVNDFQKGDIAEGYSVSREKKESFPLTVTSAQKNPTAFYLCASSTTKSSGNTIYFGEGSWLTVV.

The J gene is TRBJ1-2, the V gene TRBV30; the D gene is possibly TRBD1 (5 bases). With 2 bases removed from V and 8 bases from J, the gap between germline ends came to 15 bases. The length of the CDR3 is 13 residues. Germline assignment: CDR1 GTSNPN and CDR2 SVGIG (reference sequence). DNA of the CDR3: TGTGCCTGGAGTCCTCCAGGGAAAAGGGGCTACACCTTC. Its translation: CAWSPPGKRGYTF.

This rearrangement joins TRBV29-1 to TRBJ2-7; 7 bases fit TRBD2. V was clipped by 3 bases and J by 11 bases; unmatched bases: 4. The length of the CDR3 is 10 residues. Per germline, CDR1 SQVTM and CDR2 ANQGSEA. CDR3 DNA: TGCAGCGTTGACCGGGGAGGGGAGTACTTC. It codes for CSVDRGGEYF.

On this clone: The same CDR3 also results from other DNA sequences found in this sample. The chain combines TRBV7-9 with TRBJ1-1, with a tentative D call TRBD1 (5 bases). Germline CDR1 is SEHNR and CDR2 is FQNEAQ (reference sequence). Trimming took off 1 base at V and 4 bases at J, with 7 bases between the two ends. This CDR3 is built from 13 residues. In DNA, the CDR3 is TGTGCCAGCAGCTTAGATAGGGGCACTGAAGCTTTCTTT. This gives the protein CASSLDRGTEAFF.